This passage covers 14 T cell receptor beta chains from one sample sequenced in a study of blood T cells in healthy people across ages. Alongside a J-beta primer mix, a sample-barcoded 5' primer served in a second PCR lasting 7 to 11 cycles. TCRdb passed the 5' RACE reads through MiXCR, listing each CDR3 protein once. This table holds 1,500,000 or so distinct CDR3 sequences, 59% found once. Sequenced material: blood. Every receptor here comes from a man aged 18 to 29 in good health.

The CDR3 region is CASRDHGQGRNEQYF. The CDR3 bases are TGCGCCAGCAGAGACCACGGACAGGGGAGGAACGAGCAGTACTTC. This chain joins TRBV10-2 and TRBJ2-4; TRBD1 agrees at 9 bases. The J call may be wrong; the DNA end is better matched by TRBJ2-7. This CDR3 region has 15 residues. The germline gives CDR1 WSHSY, CDR2 SAAADI.

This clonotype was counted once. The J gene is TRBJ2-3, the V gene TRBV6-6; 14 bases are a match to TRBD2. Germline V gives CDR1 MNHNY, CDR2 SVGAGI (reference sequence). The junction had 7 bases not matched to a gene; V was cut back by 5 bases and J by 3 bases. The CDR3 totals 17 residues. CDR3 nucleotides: TGTGCCAGCAGTCGAGGACTAGCGGGGGGTATAACAGATACGCAGTATTTT. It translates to CASSRGLAGGITDTQYF.

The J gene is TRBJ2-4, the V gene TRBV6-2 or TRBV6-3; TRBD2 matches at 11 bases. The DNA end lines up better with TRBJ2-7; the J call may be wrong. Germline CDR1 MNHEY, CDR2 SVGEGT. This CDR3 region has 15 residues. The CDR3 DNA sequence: TGTGCCAGCAGTTACATTAGCGGGGGGGCCGACGAGCAGTACTTC. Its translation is CASSYISGGADEQYF.

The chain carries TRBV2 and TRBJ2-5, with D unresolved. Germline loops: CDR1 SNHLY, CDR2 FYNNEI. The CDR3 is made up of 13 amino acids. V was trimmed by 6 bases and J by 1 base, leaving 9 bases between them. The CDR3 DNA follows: TGTGCCAGCAGGGCCACAGTCCAAGAGACCCAGTACTTC. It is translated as CASRATVQETQYF. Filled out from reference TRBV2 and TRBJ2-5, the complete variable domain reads EPEVTQTPSHQVTQMGQEVILRCVPISNHLYFYWYRQILGQKVEFLVSFYNNEISEKSEIFDDQFSVERPDGSNFTLKIRSTKLEDSAMYFCASRATVQETQYFGPGTRLLVL.

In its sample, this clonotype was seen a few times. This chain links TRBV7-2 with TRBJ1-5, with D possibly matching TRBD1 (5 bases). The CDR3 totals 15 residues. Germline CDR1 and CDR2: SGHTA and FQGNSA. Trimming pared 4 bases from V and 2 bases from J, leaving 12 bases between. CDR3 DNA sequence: TGTGCCAGCAGCTACGACAGTGGAGGCAATCAGCCCCAGCATTTT. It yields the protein CASSYDSGGNQPQHF.

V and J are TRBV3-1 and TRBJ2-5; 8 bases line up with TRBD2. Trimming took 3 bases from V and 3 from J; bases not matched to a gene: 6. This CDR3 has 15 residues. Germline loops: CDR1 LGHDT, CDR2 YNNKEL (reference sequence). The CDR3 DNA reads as TGTGCCAGCAGCCATACTAGCGGTATAAAAGAGACCCAGTACTTC. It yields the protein CASSHTSGIKETQYF.

CDR3 sequence reads: CASSLAGLAGGMDTQYF. The CDR3, as DNA: TGTGCCAGCAGCTTAGCGGGACTAGCGGGAGGGATGGATACGCAGTATTTT. The chain recombines TRBV7-9 with TRBJ2-3, with 16 positions matching TRBD2. Germline V gene lookup returns CDR1 SEHNR and CDR2 FQNEAQ (reference sequence). J was trimmed by 6 bases and V by 0 bases; bases with no gene match: 3. The CDR3 runs to 17 residues.

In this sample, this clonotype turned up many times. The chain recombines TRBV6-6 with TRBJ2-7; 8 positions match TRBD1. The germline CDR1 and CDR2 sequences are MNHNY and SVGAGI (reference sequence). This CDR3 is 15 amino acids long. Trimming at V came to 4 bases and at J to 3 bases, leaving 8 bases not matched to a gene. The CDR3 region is CASSSSGTGYYEQYF. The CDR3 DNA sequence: TGTGCCAGCAGTTCCTCCGGGACAGGATACTACGAGCAGTACTTC.

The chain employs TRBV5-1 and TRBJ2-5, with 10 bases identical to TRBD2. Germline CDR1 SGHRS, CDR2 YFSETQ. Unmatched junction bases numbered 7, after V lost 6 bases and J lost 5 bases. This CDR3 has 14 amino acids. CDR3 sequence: CASTLSGRRETQYF. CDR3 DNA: TGCGCCAGCACCCTTAGCGGGAGGAGGGAGACCCAGTACTTC.

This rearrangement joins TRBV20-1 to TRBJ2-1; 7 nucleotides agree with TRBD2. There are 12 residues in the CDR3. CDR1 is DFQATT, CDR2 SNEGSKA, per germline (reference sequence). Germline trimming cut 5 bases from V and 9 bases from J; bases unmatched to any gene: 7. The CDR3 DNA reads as TGCAGTGCTGCGACTAGCCCGAGTGAGCAGTTCTTC. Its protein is CSAATSPSEQFF.

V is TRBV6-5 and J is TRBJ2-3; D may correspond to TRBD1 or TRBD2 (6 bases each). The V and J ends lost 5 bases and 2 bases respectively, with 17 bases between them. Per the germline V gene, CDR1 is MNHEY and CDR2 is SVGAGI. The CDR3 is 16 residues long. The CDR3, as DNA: TGTGCCAGCAGTCGGGGGACACGGGCACCCACAGATACGCAGTATTTT. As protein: CASSRGTRAPTDTQYF.

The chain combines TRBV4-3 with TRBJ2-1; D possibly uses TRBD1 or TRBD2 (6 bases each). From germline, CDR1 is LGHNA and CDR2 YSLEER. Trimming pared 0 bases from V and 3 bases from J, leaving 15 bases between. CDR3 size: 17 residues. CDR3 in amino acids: CASSQDPGRGGYNEQFF. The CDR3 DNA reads TGCGCCAGCAGCCAAGATCCAGGCAGGGGAGGCTACAATGAGCAGTTCTTC.

In DNA, the CDR3 is TGTGCCAGTCTTGGCTCCACCCTAGCTAATGATGAGCAGTTCTTC. As protein: CASLGSTLANDEQFF. This rearrangement joins TRBV7-9 to TRBJ2-1, with D possibly TRBD2 on 5 matching bases. V lost 9 bases to trimming and J lost 8 bases, with 23 bases between them. The CDR3 contains 15 residues. The germline V gene encodes CDR1 SEHNR and CDR2 FQNEAQ (reference sequence).

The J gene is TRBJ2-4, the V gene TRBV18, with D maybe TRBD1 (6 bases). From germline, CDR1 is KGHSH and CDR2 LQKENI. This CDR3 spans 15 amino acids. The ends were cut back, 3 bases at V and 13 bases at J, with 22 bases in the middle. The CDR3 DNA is TGTGCCAGCTCACCTCTAGAAACAGGGCTTTACCAGCAGTACTTC. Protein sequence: CASSPLETGLYQQYF.